These 20 T cell receptor beta chains originate from one sample sequenced in a study of cytomegalovirus exposure and HLA in healthy donors (dated by TCRdb to about 2017). Receptor libraries were prepared by the immunoSEQ multiplex PCR assay. For the multiplex PCR, a mixture combining 60 forward primers for TCR Vbeta segments and 13 reverse primers for TCR Jbeta segments was used. TCRdb limited this immuneACCESS table to in-frame rearrangements with V and J called. A share of clones is missing; checked studies link under half to unresolved V genes, and the rest is unexplained. Here the sample has some 130,000 clones; roughly 71% occur a single time. The ten largest clones take up roughly 6.6% of the sample. What was sequenced was PBMCs. The receptors come from a man younger than 45 in good health and CMV-seronegative.

This sequence joins TRBV28 and TRBJ1-5; a weak D match, TRBD1 (6 bases). Trimming shortened V by 4 bases and J by 6 bases, and 13 bases separated the two germline ends. CDR3 size: 14 residues. Germline CDR1 and CDR2: MDHEN and SYDVKM. CDR3 residues: CASSYRDRGQPQHF. CDR3 DNA sequence: TGTGCCAGCAGTTACAGGGATAGGGGTCAGCCCCAGCATTTT.

The count of this clone is one. Different DNA sequences within this sample yield the same CDR3. Here the CDR3 DNA reads TGTGCCAGTAGTACCACAGGGGGCACTGAAGCTTTCTTT. It translates to CASSTTGGTEAFF. J is TRBJ1-1 and V is TRBV19; 8 nucleotides line up with TRBD1. The germline V gene encodes CDR1 LNHDA and CDR2 SQIVND (reference sequence). V gave up 4 bases and J gave up 4 bases; unmatched junction bases: 2. This CDR3 contains 13 residues.

The genes are TRBV6-4 and TRBJ1-1; no firm D call. The V gene's germline CDR1 is MRHNA and CDR2 SNTAGT. This CDR3 contains 13 residues. V lost 10 bases to trimming and J lost 1 base, with 13 bases between them. CDR3 sequence reads: CATRSGWNTEAFF. DNA for the CDR3: TGTGCCACTCGGTCGGGGTGGAACACTGAAGCTTTCTTT.

This rearrangement joins TRBV19 to TRBJ2-3, with 11 bases aligning to TRBD1. Germline CDR1 LNHDA, CDR2 SQIVND (reference sequence). The CDR3 loop spans 20 amino acids. V lost 1 base to trimming and J lost 1 base; unmatched junction nucleotides: 13. The CDR3 sequence is CASSIAWGPGQGVGTDTQYF. CDR3 in DNA: TGTGCCAGTAGTATAGCTTGGGGACCGGGACAGGGGGTCGGCACAGATACGCAGTATTTT.

The chain carries TRBV6-1 and TRBJ1-6; possibly TRBD1 for D (5 bases). Trimming left V 4 bases short and J 8 bases short, with 9 bases between. Germline V gene sequence: CDR1 MNHNS, CDR2 SASEGT. There are 13 residues in the CDR3. Written as DNA, the CDR3 is TGTGCCAGCAGTGTAGACAGCTATTCACCCCTCCACTTT. Protein product: CASSVDSYSPLHF.

The chain joins TRBV7-2 to TRBJ2-7; the match to TRBD1 covers 7 bases. CDR1 and CDR2 from the germline V gene are SGHTA and FQGNSA. The CDR3 has 16 amino acids. V shed 5 bases and J 3 bases; nucleotides not matched to a gene: 13. The CDR3 reads CASSARKRTGFYEQYF. CDR3 in DNA: TGTGCCAGCAGCGCCCGAAAAAGGACAGGCTTCTACGAGCAGTACTTC.

The chain recombines TRBV2 with TRBJ2-5, with a possible D match to TRBD2 (7 bases). With the DNA end fitting TRBJ2-7 better, the J assignment may be wrong. The CDR3 spans 16 residues. Germline CDR1 and CDR2: SNHLY and FYNNEI. CDR3 protein: CASSGAGTGGAYEQYF. CDR3 nucleotides: TGTGCCAGCAGTGGCGCCGGGACGGGGGGCGCCTACGAGCAGTACTTC.

This clone has just one count. At the DNA level, this CDR3 is encoded by other sequences in the same sample as well. This chain uses TRBV2 with TRBJ1-2; 9 nucleotides line up with TRBD1. The trim removed 6 bases at V and 1 base at J, leaving 3 bases unmatched. The CDR3 length is 14 residues. Germline lookup yields CDR1 SNHLY and CDR2 FYNNEI. The CDR3 DNA follows: TGTGCCAGCAGCCCGGGACAGGGTAACTATGGCTACACCTTC. Protein: CASSPGQGNYGYTF. The variable domain in full, with the rest retrieved from reference TRBV2 and TRBJ1-2, is EPEVTQTPSHQVTQMGQEVILRCVPISNHLYFYWYRQILGQKVEFLVSFYNNEISEKSEIFDDQFSVERPDGSNFTLKIRSTKLEDSAMYFCASSPGQGNYGYTFGSGTRLTVV.

The rearrangement joins TRBV29-1 to TRBJ2-6; a weak D match, TRBD1 (7 bases). Trimming pared 2 bases from V and 3 bases from J, leaving 14 bases between. CDR3 length equals 16 residues. Germline V gives CDR1 SQVTM, CDR2 ANQGSEA. CDR3 in DNA: TGCAGCGTTGAATCTGGAGGGGGCGGTGGGGCCAACGTCCTGACTTTC. Its protein product is CSVESGGGGGANVLTF.

The chain is built from TRBV29-1 and TRBJ2-7; 8 positions agree with TRBD2. CDR1 is SQVTM and CDR2 is ANQGSEA in the germline V gene. The CDR3 spans 17 residues. V dropped 4 bases and J dropped 0; count of bases not matched to a gene: 14. CDR3 in DNA: TGCAGCGTTGGTGGGCTAGCGGGTGGGGGGCCCTCCTACGAGCAGTACTTC. It is translated as CSVGGLAGGGPSYEQYF.

This clone was seen a few times. The rearrangement joins TRBV29-1 to TRBJ2-3; TRBD1 matches 12 bases. Germline trimming cut 8 bases from V and 1 base from J; bases unmatched to any gene: 10. Germline V gene data show CDR1 as SQVTM and CDR2 as ANQGSEA. The CDR3 has 16 amino acids. The CDR3 is CSTGTGGWDGTDTQYF. Written as DNA, the CDR3 is TGCAGCACCGGGACAGGGGGCTGGGATGGCACAGATACGCAGTATTTT.

The chain combines TRBV5-5 with TRBJ2-7; 8 bases fit TRBD1. The CDR3 length is 14 residues. Losses at the gene ends were 4 bases for V and 6 bases for J; bases not matched to a gene: 9. The germline CDR1 and CDR2 sequences are SGHKS and YYEKEE (reference sequence). This CDR3 is CASSPGQGGGEQYF. DNA of the CDR3: TGTGCCAGCAGCCCTGGACAGGGAGGAGGCGAGCAGTACTTC.

This clone was observed a few times. Its ends do not fully match the called genes, so a read error is possible. The rearrangement joins TRBV7-2 to TRBJ2-7; the D gene is possibly TRBD1 (5 bases). This CDR3 is built from 11 residues. Germline values: CDR1 SGHTA, CDR2 FQGNSA. The CDR3 nucleotides read TGTGCCAGCAGCTTCGGACAAGAGCTGAACTTC. Amino acids: CASSFGQELNF.

The rearrangement links TRBV5-1 to TRBJ1-5; unclear D gene. Trimming cost V 2 bases and J 1 base, with 10 bases left between them. In germline, CDR1 is SGHRS, CDR2 YFSETQ. The CDR3 is 15 residues long. The CDR3 loop is CASSFLVQSNQPQHF. CDR3 nucleotide sequence: TGCGCCAGCAGCTTCTTGGTCCAGAGCAATCAGCCCCAGCATTTT.

This rearrangement joins TRBV12-1 to TRBJ2-7; TRBD2, the table's D call, lacks a check against the DNA. TRBV12-1 counts as a pseudogene. The CDR3 contains 12 residues. CDR3 sequence: CASKLAADRSYF. The CDR3 bases are TGTGCCAGCAAACTAGCGGCCGACCGGTCGTACTTC.

The J gene is TRBJ2-2, the V gene TRBV13; TRBD1 matches 10 bases. This CDR3 is built from 15 residues. V was clipped by 5 bases and J by 7 bases; unmatched bases: 7. Germline values: CDR1 PRHDT, CDR2 FYEKMQ (reference sequence). The CDR3 DNA reads as TGTGCCAGCAGCCCCCGACAGGGGGCTGGCGGGGAGCTGTTTTTT. This codes for CASSPRQGAGGELFF.

The J gene is TRBJ2-7, the V gene TRBV28; a possible D gene is TRBD1 (6 bases). This CDR3 region has 15 residues. CDR1 is MDHEN, CDR2 SYDVKM, per germline. Trimming took 5 bases from V and 4 from J, leaving 18 bases between them. The DNA for the CDR3 is TGTGCCAGCAGTACACCGGACAGATTGACGTACGAGCAGTACTTC. Residues: CASSTPDRLTYEQYF. The full variable domain, its missing parts supplied by reference TRBV28 and TRBJ2-7, is DVKVTQSSRYLVKRTGEKVFLECVQDMDHENMFWYRQDPGLGLRLIYFSYDVKMKEKGDIPEGYSVSREKKERFSLILESASTNQTSMYLCASSTPDRLTYEQYFGPGTRLTVT.

This chain links TRBV10-1 with TRBJ1-1; weak D call: TRBD1 (5 bases). The CDR3 contains 12 residues. Germline V lookup: CDR1 WNHNN, CDR2 SYGVQD (reference sequence). Trimming took off 8 bases at V and 4 bases at J, with 11 bases between the two ends. CDR3 nucleotides: TGCGCCAGCGGTGGGGGGGTCACTGAAGCTTTCTTT. Its translation is CASGGGVTEAFF.

J is TRBJ1-5 and V is TRBV10-3; 9 bases line up with TRBD1. The CDR3 covers 14 residues. After removal of 2 bases from V and 7 bases from J, the junction contained 3 bases not matched to a gene. Germline assignment: CDR1 ENHRY and CDR2 SYGVKD. The CDR3 DNA follows: TGTGCCATCAGTGAGGGGACAGGGATGCAGCCCCAGCATTTT. Its protein product is CAISEGTGMQPQHF.

As regards this clone: One end of the junction does not line up with germline, which may come from a read error. The gene calls are TRBV5-3 and TRBJ2-2; D may be TRBD1 (6 bases). TRBV5-3 is an ORF, and what it does is uncertain. The length of the CDR3 is 13 residues. The CDR3 DNA follows: TGTGCCAGAAGCCCACAGGGAGCCCGGGGAGCTGTTTTT. Protein product: CARSPQGARGAVF.